The 24 T cell receptor beta chains reported below all come from one sample, sequenced in a study of shared clonotypes between healthy human individuals. The data were produced by immunoSEQ multiplex PCR, yet TCRdb's version contains in-frame clones alone and is incomplete. The top ten clones hold almost 0.9% of a sample with around 1,100,000 clones, 77% of them seen once. The source material was memory CD4+ T cells from PBMCs. Sample subset: CD45RA-negative fraction. The receptors originated from a man younger than 35 in good health. Some clones in this sample may be carry-over from other donors' samples.

The rearrangement uses TRBV27 and TRBJ1-2; possible D gene TRBD1, 6 bases. The CDR3 has 17 residues. Germline V lookup: CDR1 MNHEY, CDR2 SMNVEV (reference sequence). V lost 3 bases and J lost 1, with 18 bases in between. Written as DNA, the CDR3 is TGTGCCAGCAGTTTGGGGGGACATGGCGGGGTTAACTATGGCTACACCTTC. Protein product: CASSLGGHGGVNYGYTF.

CDR3 amino acids: CASSLVDGRRFF. The CDR3 DNA reads as TGTGCCAGCAGCTTAGTGGACGGGAGGCGGTTCTTC. V usage is TRBV7-8 and J usage is TRBJ2-1; 7 bases match TRBD2. Germline loops: CDR1 SGHVS, CDR2 FQNEAQ. The CDR3 length is 12 residues. V was pared by 1 base and J by 15 bases, with 6 bases of the junction left unmatched.

Turning to this clone: A much larger clone lies one base from this, so it may be a read error. The J gene is TRBJ1-1, the V gene TRBV30; no firm D call. The V gene's germline CDR1 is GTSNPN and CDR2 SVGIG (reference sequence). V lost 2 bases and J lost 1, with 23 bases in between. The CDR3 runs 18 residues. The CDR3 loop reads CAWSPFCLGGLGNTEAFF. DNA of the CDR3: TGTGCCTGGAGTCCCTTCTGCTTGGGTGGGTTAGGGAACACTGAAGCTTTCTTT.

This clone was found once. The genes are TRBV30 and TRBJ1-2; D may be TRBD1 (5 bases). Trimming took off 1 base at V and 5 bases at J, with 11 bases between the two ends. The CDR3 length is 13 residues. The V gene's germline CDR1 is GTSNPN and CDR2 SVGIG (reference sequence). The CDR3 nucleotides are TGTGCCTGGAGTGGGGGGTTTGGATATGGCTACACCTTC. Translating gives CAWSGGFGYGYTF.

Notes on this clone: Just one base apart from a much larger clone, this may be a read error. At the DNA level, this CDR3 is encoded by other sequences in the same sample as well. This chain links TRBV30 with TRBJ2-5; D ambiguous. CDR3 length: 14 amino acids. Germline V gives CDR1 GTSNPN, CDR2 SVGIG (reference sequence). CDR3 residues: CAWSVLGDGGAQYF. In DNA, the CDR3 is TGTGCATGGAGTGTACTCGGCGACGGTGGGGCCCAGTACTTC. Filled out from reference TRBV30 and TRBJ2-5, the complete variable domain reads SQTIHQWPATLVQPVGSPLSLECTVEGTSNPNLYWYRQAAGRGLQLLFYSVGIGQISSEVPQNLSASRPQDRQFILSSKKLLLSDSGFYLCAWSVLGDGGAQYFGPGTRLLVL.

The chain couples TRBV30 to TRBJ2-2, with D possibly TRBD2 on 6 matching bases. From germline, CDR1 is GTSNPN and CDR2 SVGIG (reference sequence). Trimming stripped 7 bases from V and 5 bases from J, with 17 bases between. The CDR3 sequence is 14 residues long. This chain's CDR3 is CASAGPRKTGELFF. In DNA form, the CDR3 reads TGTGCCTCCGCGGGGCCCCGGAAAACCGGGGAGCTGTTTTTT.

The V and J genes are TRBV18 and TRBJ2-5; 11 nucleotides line up with TRBD2. The length of the CDR3 is 16 residues. Trimming took 4 bases from V and 4 from J; bases not matched to a gene: 8. In germline, CDR1 is KGHSH, CDR2 LQKENI. CDR3 nucleotides: TGTGCCAGCTCACAGAGTAGCGGGAGGGCCGGAGAGACCCAGTACTTC. Translation: CASSQSSGRAGETQYF.

The V call is TRBV2, the J call TRBJ2-1; 8 nucleotides line up with TRBD1. V lost 6 bases, J lost 1 base, and 2 bases stayed unmatched. This CDR3 is 14 amino acids long. Germline CDR1 SNHLY, CDR2 FYNNEI. The DNA for the CDR3 is TGTGCCAGCAGAACAGGGGGATCCTACAATGAGCAGTTCTTC. Translating gives CASRTGGSYNEQFF. Looking up the rest from reference TRBV2 and TRBJ2-1 gives the full variable domain: EPEVTQTPSHQVTQMGQEVILRCVPISNHLYFYWYRQILGQKVEFLVSFYNNEISEKSEIFDDQFSVERPDGSNFTLKIRSTKLEDSAMYFCASRTGGSYNEQFFGPGTRLTVL.

CDR3 protein: CAISEAIWDAGYTF. Here the CDR3 DNA reads TGTGCCATCAGTGAGGCAATATGGGATGCTGGCTACACCTTC. J is TRBJ1-2 and V is TRBV10-3, with D uncertain. Deletions cut 2 bases from V and 7 bases from J, with 14 bases between. The CDR3 extends over 14 amino acids. The germline V gene has CDR1 ENHRY and CDR2 SYGVKD.

The chain has TRBV5-5 and TRBJ1-2; unclear D gene. CDR3 length: 13 residues. The V end was cut by 0 bases, the J end by 2 bases, with 5 bases between. Germline CDR1 reads SGHKS; CDR2 reads YYEKEE (reference sequence). This CDR3 is CASSLVENYGYTF. CDR3 sequence (DNA): TGTGCCAGCAGCTTGGTAGAGAACTATGGCTACACCTTC. The full variable domain, in which reference TRBV5-5 and TRBJ1-2 provide the parts outside the CDR3, is DAGVTQSPTHLIKTRGQQVTLRCSPISGHKSVSWYQQVLGQGPQFIFQYYEKEERGRGNFPDRFSARQFPNYSSELNVNALLLGDSALYLCASSLVENYGYTFGSGTRLTVV.

The gene calls are TRBV19 and TRBJ1-2, with D possibly TRBD1 on 5 matching bases. This CDR3 has 14 amino acids. Germline CDR1 LNHDA, CDR2 SQIVND (reference sequence). Trimming removed 5 bases from V and 4 bases from J, with 14 bases in between. This chain's CDR3 is CASSPDTTTYGYTF. DNA of the CDR3: TGTGCCAGTAGTCCGGACACTACAACCTATGGCTACACCTTC.

This clone appeared a single time. The rearrangement uses TRBV6-6 and TRBJ1-4; no clear D gene. Trimming removed 6 bases from V and 8 bases from J, with 13 bases in between. CDR1 and CDR2 (germline): MNHNY, SVGAGI (reference sequence). The CDR3 contains 13 residues. CDR3 residues: CASSPQTAEKLFF. The CDR3 DNA follows: TGTGCCAGCAGCCCCCAGACGGCCGAAAAACTGTTTTTT.

This clone was picked up one time. This chain uses TRBV7-2 with TRBJ1-5; no clear D. The CDR3 consists of 12 residues. The germline V gene has CDR1 SGHTA and CDR2 FQGNSA. V was clipped by 3 bases and J by 7 bases, with 7 bases between them. CDR3 bases: TGTGCCAGCAGCTTTTATGGGCAGCCCCAGCATTTT. It translates to CASSFYGQPQHF.

The chain uses TRBV19 and TRBJ1-2, with D maybe TRBD1 (5 bases). Per the germline V gene, CDR1 is LNHDA and CDR2 is SQIVND (reference sequence). V dropped 7 bases and J dropped 1 base, with 22 bases sitting between them. CDR3 length: 17 amino acids. In DNA, the CDR3 is TGTGCCAGTAACCGAAGAGGCCGGGGACCCCTTAACTATGGCTACACCTTC. Translating it yields CASNRRGRGPLNYGYTF. The full variable domain, its missing parts supplied by reference TRBV19 and TRBJ1-2, is DGGITQSPKYLFRKEGQNVTLSCEQNLNHDAMYWYRQDPGQGLRLIYYSQIVNDFQKGDIAEGYSVSREKKESFPLTVTSAQKNPTAFYLCASNRRGRGPLNYGYTFGSGTRLTVV.

This clone was observed many times. CDR3 sequence (DNA): TGTGCCAGCAGCTCGGACAGGGTTAATGAAAAACTGTTTTTT. It is translated as CASSSDRVNEKLFF. The chain employs TRBV5-6 and TRBJ1-4, with TRBD1 matching over 8 bases. Germline V gene data show CDR1 as SGHDT and CDR2 as YYEEEE. This CDR3 region has 14 residues. The V and J ends lost 3 bases and 4 bases, in that order; junction bases with no gene match: 2.

V usage is TRBV27 and J usage is TRBJ2-7, with 7 positions matching TRBD2. CDR1 and CDR2 from the germline V gene are MNHEY and SMNVEV (reference sequence). The V segment lost 6 bases and the J segment 4 bases; nucleotides outside the gene matches: 9. The CDR3 length is 14 residues. The CDR3 spells CASSQRGGRYEQYF. The CDR3 region has the DNA TGTGCCAGCAGCCAACGCGGGGGACGATACGAGCAGTACTTC.

V and J are TRBV6-1 and TRBJ1-2, with 8 bases lining up with TRBD1. Germline CDR1 is MNHNS and CDR2 is SASEGT. The ends lost 8 bases at V and 4 bases at J; junction bases unmatched: 6. This CDR3 comprises 13 residues. CDR3 DNA: TGTGCCAGCCGACAGGGGTCCTTCTATGGCTACACCTTC. This sequence encodes CASRQGSFYGYTF.

This clone occurred a few times. The rearrangement links TRBV7-3 to TRBJ1-3, with 7 bases that match TRBD1. The CDR3 contains 16 residues. V was clipped by 1 base and J by 4 bases; unmatched bases: 7. Germline V gives CDR1 SGHTA, CDR2 FQGTGA. CDR3 sequence: CASSLSPPGQGNTIYF. In DNA, the CDR3 is TGTGCCAGCAGCTTAAGTCCCCCGGGACAGGGAAACACCATATATTTT.

The CDR3 DNA reads as TGTGCCAGCAGTTACCCAACCGGGACAGGGGATGGCTACACCTTC. It translates to CASSYPTGTGDGYTF. The J gene is TRBJ1-2, the V gene TRBV6-6, with 10 bases matching TRBD1. V lost 2 bases to trimming and J lost 6 bases; unmatched junction nucleotides: 6. The CDR3 spans 15 residues. Germline V gene lookup returns CDR1 MNHNY and CDR2 SVGAGI (reference sequence).

This rearrangement joins TRBV18 to TRBJ2-3; no clear D gene. Trimming left V 4 bases short and J 2 bases short, with 13 bases between. The germline V gene has CDR1 KGHSH and CDR2 LQKENI. This CDR3 spans 15 amino acids. Written as DNA, the CDR3 is TGTGCCAGCTCACAGCAGGTCGGAGACACAGATACGCAGTATTTT. Translated, it gives CASSQQVGDTDTQYF.

As concerns this clone: The sample carries other DNA sequences with the same CDR3. The J gene is TRBJ1-2, the V gene TRBV15; D remains ambiguous. The CDR3 runs to 12 residues. V shed 1 base and J shed 6 bases, with 6 bases lying between them. Germline-derived CDR1 and CDR2 are LNHNV and YYDKDF (reference sequence). As DNA, the CDR3 is TGTGCCACCAGCAGAGGAGCAGATGGCTACACCTTC. This translates into CATSRGADGYTF.

The V call is TRBV18, the J call TRBJ2-7; TRBD1 matches 8 bases. This CDR3 is built from 15 residues. The V gene end was trimmed by 2 bases and the J gene end by 4 bases; junction bases not matched to a gene: 7. Germline CDR1 reads KGHSH; CDR2 reads LQKENI. The CDR3 region is CASSPRATGVYEQYF. The CDR3 bases are TGTGCCAGCTCACCAAGAGCGACAGGGGTTTACGAGCAGTACTTC.

CDR3 residues: CASTAFTGTGAYEQYF. The CDR3 region has the DNA TGTGCCAGCACCGCCTTTACCGGGACAGGGGCTTACGAGCAGTACTTC. V usage is TRBV27 and J usage is TRBJ2-7; TRBD1 aligns across 10 bases. The CDR3 is made up of 16 amino acids. Germline loops: CDR1 MNHEY, CDR2 SMNVEV (reference sequence). The J segment lost 4 bases and the V segment lost 7 bases, leaving 13 bases of the junction unmatched.

This clone showed up just once. This sequence joins TRBV7-3 and TRBJ2-2; 13 positions agree with TRBD2. CDR3 size: 16 residues. CDR1 and CDR2 from the germline V gene are SGHTA and FQGTGA. J lost 5 bases, V lost 4 bases, and 4 bases had no gene match. CDR3 loop: CASSSGLAGRTGELFF. In DNA, the CDR3 is TGTGCCAGCAGCTCGGGACTAGCGGGGAGGACCGGGGAGCTGTTTTTT.